These 25 T cell receptor beta chains originate from one sample sequenced in a study of T-cell reconstitution after alpha-beta-depleted transplantation in children. Unique molecular identifiers tagged the TCRbeta library. TCRdb ran MiXCR on the PCR reads and lists one entry per CDR3 protein. The table records around 300,000 distinct CDR3 sequences, around 10% of them present only once. Sequences were derived from peripheral blood, sampled 180 days after TCRalphabeta/CD19-depleted stem cell transplant. All receptors derive from a male patient between 2 and 15 years old who had a stem cell transplant for chronic granulomatous disease, so the T cells may come from the graft donor.

The table lists this clonotype with a few counts. The chain is built from TRBV28 and TRBJ1-1; D is undetermined. Germline V gene data show CDR1 as MDHEN and CDR2 as SYDVKM. The CDR3 totals 13 residues. V was cut by 4 bases and J by 8 bases, with 14 bases left in between. CDR3 bases: TGTGCCAGCAGTTCCCGTTTGTCCTGGGAAGCTTTCTTT. Its protein is CASSSRLSWEAFF.

V usage is TRBV4-1 and J usage is TRBJ2-7, with 7 bases that match TRBD2. The CDR3 runs 17 residues. The junction had 9 bases not matched to a gene; V was cut back by 1 base and J by 0 bases. CDR1 is MGHRA and CDR2 is YSYEKL in the germline V gene. CDR3: CASSQVPRSSGSYEQYF. For the CDR3, the DNA is TGCGCCAGCAGCCAAGTCCCCCGTTCTAGCGGCTCCTACGAGCAGTACTTC.

This clonotype was seen many times. This sequence joins TRBV15 and TRBJ2-2; 7 bases map to TRBD1. Germline V gene sequence: CDR1 LNHNV, CDR2 YYDKDF (reference sequence). The CDR3 is 13 residues long. V dropped 4 bases and J dropped 6; count of bases not matched to a gene: 2. CDR3 sequence: CATSNTGAGELFF. DNA for the CDR3: TGTGCCACCAGCAATACAGGGGCCGGGGAGCTGTTTTTT.

This clonotype was counted at least ten times. The CDR3 DNA is TGTGCCAGCAGCTTAGGCCCACTCTGGGCGGGGGGCCTGGAGACCCAGTACTTC. Its protein product is CASSLGPLWAGGLETQYF. The chain couples TRBV11-2 to TRBJ2-5; the match to TRBD2 covers 8 bases. Germline V gene sequence: CDR1 SGHAT, CDR2 FQNNGV. The CDR3 totals 18 residues. Unmatched junction bases numbered 15, after V lost 1 base and J lost 5 bases.

This clonotype has at least ten counts. The chain combines TRBV10-3 with TRBJ2-7; D gene ambiguous. Per the germline V gene, CDR1 is ENHRY and CDR2 is SYGVKD. Trimming removed 6 bases from V and 5 bases from J, with 11 bases in between. The CDR3 length is 12 residues. The CDR3 DNA follows: TGTGCCATCAGGGAAGGACCGCACGAGCAGTACTTC. As protein: CAIREGPHEQYF.

This clonotype was detected only a few times. This chain joins TRBV18 and TRBJ2-1; 11 bases agree with TRBD2. V shed 2 bases and J 5 bases; nucleotides not matched to a gene: 5. Germline V lookup: CDR1 KGHSH, CDR2 LQKENI. This CDR3 has 16 residues. The CDR3 reads CASSPIAGGTNNEQFF. The CDR3 nucleotides read TGTGCCAGCTCACCAATAGCGGGAGGGACGAACAATGAGCAGTTCTTC. The full variable domain, completed using reference TRBV18 and TRBJ2-1, is NAGVMQNPRHLVRRRGQEARLRCSPMKGHSHVYWYRQLPEEGLKFMVYLQKENIIDESGMPKERFSAEFPKEGPSILRIQQVVRGDSAAYFCASSPIAGGTNNEQFFGPGTRLTVL.

This clonotype was counted a few times. This may come from a read error, since a much larger clone is one base off. The chain recombines TRBV5-1 with TRBJ1-2; no clear D gene. There are 12 residues in the CDR3. Germline CDR1 and CDR2: SGHRS and YFSETQ. In DNA, the CDR3 is TGCGCCAGCTCCAATTCCAACTATGGCGACACCTTC. Protein: CASSNSNYGDTF.

The V gene is TRBV20-1, the J gene TRBJ1-6, with 9 bases lining up with TRBD1. Trimming at V came to 4 bases and at J to 12 bases, leaving 7 bases not matched to a gene. Germline V gives CDR1 DFQATT, CDR2 SNEGSKA (reference sequence). The CDR3 is 13 residues long. CDR3 sequence reads: CSATGDRDLPLHF. The CDR3, as DNA: TGCAGTGCTACCGGGGACAGGGACCTACCCCTCCACTTT.

Many counts were recorded for this clonotype. The V call is TRBV29-1, the J call TRBJ2-1; D not resolved. CDR1 and CDR2 from the germline V gene are SQVTM and ANQGSEA. Trimming left V 0 bases short and J 5 bases short, with 17 bases between. The CDR3 sequence is 16 residues long. The CDR3 DNA is TGCAGCGTTGAAGATCGTGGAGCTTCAGGAAACAATGAGCAGTTCTTC. It specifies CSVEDRGASGNNEQFF.

This clonotype was counted ten times or more. The rearrangement uses TRBV4-1 and TRBJ2-3; D is uncertain. CDR1 is MGHRA, CDR2 YSYEKL, per germline. The CDR3 is 14 amino acids. Trimming took 0 bases from V and 4 from J, leaving 8 bases between them. CDR3 region: CASSQDQAPDTQYF. CDR3 DNA sequence: TGCGCCAGCAGCCAAGATCAGGCCCCAGATACGCAGTATTTT.

This clonotype was observed many times. This chain links TRBV7-2 with TRBJ2-7; D is possibly TRBD1 (6 bases). The CDR3 length is 16 residues. V gave up 2 bases and J gave up 5 bases, with 19 bases separating them. Germline V lookup: CDR1 SGHTA, CDR2 FQGNSA. CDR3: CASSLSGSGTLNEQYF. In DNA form, the CDR3 reads TGTGCCAGCAGCTTAAGTGGGTCAGGGACACTCAACGAGCAGTACTTC.

This chain links TRBV7-9 with TRBJ2-7, with TRBD1 identical over 7 bases. The CDR3 runs to 15 residues. V shed 5 bases, J shed 4 bases, and the junction held 11 bases outside the gene matches. Germline CDR1 SEHNR, CDR2 FQNEAQ (reference sequence). The CDR3 here is CASSPLQGIKYEQYF. In nucleotides, the CDR3 is TGTGCCAGCAGCCCCTTACAGGGGATAAAGTACGAGCAGTACTTC.

This clonotype appeared many times. The chain combines TRBV12-3 or TRBV12-4 with TRBJ2-1; D is ambiguous. CDR3 length: 14 amino acids. Trimming took 6 bases from V and 6 from J, leaving 15 bases between them. The CDR3 sequence: CASRTGSGGNEQFF. The CDR3 DNA follows: TGTGCCAGCAGGACGGGTTCGGGTGGCAATGAGCAGTTCTTC.

This clonotype appeared many times. The CDR3 bases are TGTGCCAGCCTAACCTACGAGCAGTACTTC. This gives the protein CASLTYEQYF. The rearrangement uses TRBV7-6 and TRBJ2-7; D not resolved. V was clipped by 8 bases and J by 2 bases, with 4 bases between them. Germline loops: CDR1 SGHVS, CDR2 FNYEAQ. This CDR3 is built from 10 residues.

This clonotype was seen at least ten times. The V and J genes are TRBV6-2 or TRBV6-3 and TRBJ2-2, with TRBD2 matching 8 bases. V lost 7 bases and J lost 3; bases outside the gene matches: 10. CDR1 and CDR2 (germline): MNHEY, SVGEGT. The CDR3 is made up of 16 amino acids. CDR3: CASTTLRGGHTGELFF. The CDR3, as DNA: TGTGCCAGCACCACCCTACGGGGGGGCCACACCGGGGAGCTGTTTTTT.

The sample holds a few counts of this clonotype. The chain combines TRBV5-4 with TRBJ2-5, with a weak D call TRBD1 (7 bases). The CDR3 loop spans 13 amino acids. V was pared by 4 bases and J by 5 bases, with 12 bases between. From germline, CDR1 is SGHNT and CDR2 YYREEE (reference sequence). The CDR3 DNA follows: TGTGCCAGCAGCGCAGGGGGGCTGGAGACCCAGTACTTC. Translation gives CASSAGGLETQYF. The full variable domain, with the rest looked up from reference TRBV5-4 and TRBJ2-5, is ETGVTQSPTHLIKTRGQQVTLRCSSQSGHNTVSWYQQALGQGPQFIFQYYREEENGRGNFPPRFSGLQFPNYSSELNVNALELDDSALYLCASSAGGLETQYFGPGTRLLVL.

There are many counts of this clonotype. V and J are TRBV12-5 and TRBJ2-3; D is unclear. V lost 1 base to trimming and J lost 7 bases, with 6 bases between them. CDR1 LGHNT and CDR2 FRNRAP come from the germline V gene. This CDR3 region has 12 residues. The CDR3 DNA reads TGTGCTAGTGGTTTGGCCCCCAATACGCAGTATTTT. Protein sequence: CASGLAPNTQYF.

This clonotype was counted ten times or more. V is TRBV5-4 and J is TRBJ2-3, with D uncertain. Germline V CDR1 and CDR2: SGHNT, YYREEE (reference sequence). V lost 1 base to trimming and J lost 5 bases, with 11 bases between them. The CDR3 is 14 amino acids. The CDR3 DNA follows: TGTGCCAGCAGCTTGCCGAAAGCTGTAGATACGCAGTATTTT. It is translated as CASSLPKAVDTQYF.

This clonotype turned up a few times. The chain links TRBV7-9 to TRBJ1-3; a weak D match, TRBD1 (6 bases). V shed 2 bases and J shed 4 bases, with 21 bases lying between them. The germline V gene has CDR1 SEHNR and CDR2 FQNEAQ (reference sequence). The CDR3 is 18 amino acids. CDR3 bases: TGTGCCAGCAGCTTAAGAGGACAGCTCATGCCACCCGGAAACACCATATATTTT. Its translation: CASSLRGQLMPPGNTIYF.

The chain is built from TRBV4-1 and TRBJ1-4; TRBD1 matches 8 bases. The CDR3 is made up of 18 amino acids. The V gene end was trimmed by 0 bases and the J gene end by 4 bases; junction bases not matched to a gene: 10. Germline lookup yields CDR1 MGHRA and CDR2 YSYEKL. As DNA, the CDR3 is TGCGCCAGCAGCCAAGATTTTGCAGGGGGCGTTGGTAATGAAAAACTGTTTTTT. Amino acid sequence: CASSQDFAGGVGNEKLFF.

This clonotype was detected ten times or more. The V call is TRBV24-1, the J call TRBJ2-4; D perhaps matches TRBD2 (5 bases). Trimming left V 2 bases short and J 8 bases short, with 15 bases between. There are 15 residues in the CDR3. In germline, CDR1 is KGHDR, CDR2 SFDVKD. The CDR3 DNA reads as TGTGCCACCAGTGATTCCGGGGTGGACGGGTACATTCAGTACTTC. Amino acids: CATSDSGVDGYIQYF.

The chain carries TRBV18 and TRBJ2-7; 10 nucleotides line up with TRBD2. The CDR3 has 20 residues. CDR1 is KGHSH, CDR2 LQKENI, per germline. Germline trimming cut 3 bases from V and 5 bases from J; bases unmatched to any gene: 22. CDR3: CASSPLPGLATSGGSDEQYF. CDR3 nucleotide sequence: TGTGCCAGCTCACCCTTACCGGGACTAGCGACCAGTGGTGGGTCGGACGAGCAGTACTTC.

The chain is built from TRBV12-3 or TRBV12-4 and TRBJ2-2; the D gene is possibly TRBD2 (5 bases). Deletions cut 5 bases from V and 3 bases from J, with 7 bases between. CDR3 length: 13 amino acids. DNA for the CDR3: TGTGCCAGCAGTACTAGAGACACCGGGGAGCTGTTTTTT. Translation: CASSTRDTGELFF.

This clonotype was counted many times. The V and J genes are TRBV20-1 and TRBJ2-4; no firm D call. V gave up 3 bases and J gave up 0 bases, with 9 bases separating them. This CDR3 contains 14 residues. Germline CDR1 DFQATT, CDR2 SNEGSKA (reference sequence). The DNA of the CDR3 is TGCAGTGCTAGGACAACTTTAGCCAAAAACATTCAGTACTTC. This encodes CSARTTLAKNIQYF.

At least ten counts were recorded for this clonotype. The chain joins TRBV7-6 to TRBJ1-6, with D perhaps matching TRBD1 (6 bases). The V end lost 1 base, the J end lost 1 base, and 17 bases lay between the germline ends. Germline loops: CDR1 SGHVS, CDR2 FNYEAQ. The CDR3 has 19 amino acids. CDR3 amino acids: CASSLGDGTTRSYNSPLHF. CDR3 DNA: TGTGCCAGCAGCTTAGGCGATGGGACAACCAGGTCCTATAATTCACCCCTCCACTTT.